One sample yielded the 9 T cell receptor beta chains listed below, sequenced in a study of blood T cell repertoires in COVID-19. Using immunoSEQ multiplex PCR, the repertoire was profiled, and TCRdb retains in-frame clones only, with some absent. The sample carries hundreds of thousands of clones, around 92% recorded once. The specimen was peripheral blood. These receptors were taken from a young woman with COVID-19, enrolled during active disease.

This clone was picked up one time. V is TRBV19 and J is TRBJ2-7; 7 bases are shared with TRBD1. The germline gives CDR1 LNHDA, CDR2 SQIVND (reference sequence). The CDR3 has 14 residues. V lost 7 bases to trimming and J lost 1 base; unmatched junction nucleotides: 7. CDR3 sequence (DNA): TGTGCCAGTACCAAGGGGGCCCAATCCTACGAGCAGTACTTC. Its protein is CASTKGAQSYEQYF.

In DNA form, the CDR3 reads TGCGCCAGCAGCCTACAGGGGGATAATTCACCCCTCCACTTT. It encodes CASSLQGDNSPLHF. The chain combines TRBV5-1 with TRBJ1-6; 8 nucleotides agree with TRBD1. V was clipped by 4 bases and J by 5 bases; unmatched bases: 2. CDR1 is SGHRS, CDR2 YFSETQ, per germline. The CDR3 is 14 amino acids.

The chain uses TRBV27 and TRBJ2-6; D is possibly TRBD1 (6 bases). V lost 5 bases to trimming and J lost 0 bases, with 14 bases between them. Germline loops: CDR1 MNHEY, CDR2 SMNVEV (reference sequence). This CDR3 spans 17 amino acids. CDR3 amino acids: CASSIRQVRSGANVLTF. CDR3 sequence (DNA): TGTGCCAGCAGTATCCGACAGGTCCGCTCTGGGGCCAACGTCCTGACTTTC.

This clone was detected a few times. The CDR3 DNA reads TGTGCCAACAAAGCAGGGAACACCGGGGAGCTGTTTTTT. Translated, it gives CANKAGNTGELFF. The V call is TRBV28, the J call TRBJ2-2; D is ambiguous. The length of the CDR3 is 13 residues. Germline V gene data show CDR1 as MDHEN and CDR2 as SYDVKM. With 10 bases removed from V and 1 base from J, the gap between germline ends came to 10 bases.

The rearrangement joins TRBV9 to TRBJ1-2, with a weak D call TRBD1 (5 bases). Looked up from germline, CDR1 is SGDLS and CDR2 is YYNGEE. Trimming cost V 4 bases and J 4 bases, with 20 bases left between them. The CDR3 is 16 amino acids. In DNA, the CDR3 is TGTGCCAGCAGCTTATCCTGGTTGGGGGGGACCTATGGCTACACCTTC. Its protein is CASSLSWLGGTYGYTF.

The CDR3 DNA sequence: TGTGCCAGCAGTTCGGACAGCTATTATAATTCACCCCTCCACTTT. It is translated as CASSSDSYYNSPLHF. The chain couples TRBV6-5 to TRBJ1-6; D may be TRBD1 (6 bases). The V gene's germline CDR1 is MNHEY and CDR2 SVGAGI. This CDR3 spans 15 amino acids. Deletions cut 4 bases from V and 4 bases from J, with 11 bases between.

The gene calls are TRBV18 and TRBJ2-2; 8 bases align to TRBD1. The CDR3 contains 15 residues. V trimming: 6 bases; J trimming: 3 bases; junction bases outside the gene matches: 6. Germline lookup yields CDR1 KGHSH and CDR2 LQKENI. This chain's CDR3 is CASSRGQGDTGELFF. The CDR3 nucleotides read TGTGCCAGCTCCCGTGGACAGGGCGACACCGGGGAGCTGTTTTTT.

On this clone: Other DNA sequences within the sample encode an identical CDR3. The chain combines TRBV5-4 with TRBJ2-1; 8 bases align to TRBD2. The length of the CDR3 is 16 residues. Germline values: CDR1 SGHNT, CDR2 YYREEE (reference sequence). The V and J ends lost 0 bases and 1 base, in that order; junction bases with no gene match: 3. The CDR3 DNA reads TGTGCCAGCAGCTTGGACGGGGGGGGATCCTACAATGAGCAGTTCTTC. Protein sequence: CASSLDGGGSYNEQFF.

DNA for the CDR3: TGTGCCAGTAGTACCAGCGGGTATGGGGAGCTGTTTTTT. Residues: CASSTSGYGELFF. V usage is TRBV19 and J usage is TRBJ2-2, with a weak D call TRBD2 (6 bases). Germline V gene lookup returns CDR1 LNHDA and CDR2 SQIVND (reference sequence). The V end was cut by 4 bases, the J end by 8 bases, with 11 bases between. The CDR3 runs 13 residues.